This passage covers 5 T cell receptor beta chains from one sample sequenced in a study of blood T cell repertoires in COVID-19. The method was immunoSEQ multiplex PCR; TCRdb's version includes in-frame clones alone and lacks a portion of them. The sample shows some 83,000 clones, over 75% of them seen only once. The specimen sequenced was peripheral blood. The receptor set was obtained from a man aged 45-65 years with acute or convalescent COVID-19.

V and J are TRBV6-5 and TRBJ1-2; D is possibly TRBD1 (6 bases). This CDR3 contains 13 residues. V shed 5 bases and J shed 2 bases, with 9 bases lying between them. Germline lookup yields CDR1 MNHEY and CDR2 SVGAGI. This chain's CDR3 is CASSLQGNYGYTF. Written as DNA, the CDR3 is TGTGCCAGCAGTCTACAGGGCAACTATGGCTACACCTTC.

The V call is TRBV7-9, the J call TRBJ1-3, with D maybe TRBD1 (6 bases). V lost 4 bases and J 0 bases, leaving 10 bases between the germline ends. Germline CDR1 is SEHNR and CDR2 is FQNEAQ (reference sequence). The CDR3 runs to 15 residues. DNA of the CDR3: TGTGCCAGCAGCTCAAGACAGGCCTCTGGAAACACCATATATTTT. Translation: CASSSRQASGNTIYF.

The V and J genes are TRBV5-6 and TRBJ2-5; 7 positions match TRBD1. This CDR3 has 15 amino acids. V lost 2 bases to trimming and J lost 5 bases; unmatched junction nucleotides: 9. CDR1 and CDR2 from the germline V gene are SGHDT and YYEEEE. DNA of the CDR3: TGTGCCAGCAGCTTCGGGACAGCTACTAGGGAGACCCAGTACTTC. It translates to CASSFGTATRETQYF.

The rearrangement joins TRBV9 to TRBJ1-5; TRBD1 matches 8 bases. This CDR3 contains 14 residues. The V gene's germline CDR1 is SGDLS and CDR2 YYNGEE. V trimming: 1 base; J trimming: 5 bases; junction bases outside the gene matches: 2. As DNA, the CDR3 is TGTGCCAGCAGCGTACAGGGGGCTGATCAGCCCCAGCATTTT. It yields the protein CASSVQGADQPQHF.

This clone was counted once. V gene TRBV3-1 (or the pseudogene TRBV3-2) combines with J gene TRBJ1-4; 7 bases line up with TRBD1. The CDR3 has 14 residues. Germline V gives CDR1 LGHDT, CDR2 YNNKEL (reference sequence). After removal of 2 bases from V and 3 bases from J, the junction contained 0 bases not matched to a gene. In nucleotides, the CDR3 is TGTGCCAGCAGCCAACAGGGGGCTAATGAAAAACTGTTTTTT. Its protein is CASSQQGANEKLFF.